This T cell receptor (beta chain) came from a study of PD-L1 blockade in urothelial cancer (dated by TCRdb to 2016 to 2017). Regarding the research as a whole: All patients started therapy in about 2014 and received atezolizumab 1,200 mg intravenously every 3 weeks. Blood samples were analyzed 3 weeks after the start of treatment (second dose) and 6 weeks after the start of treatment. About 10 patients achieved durable clinical benefit and some 21 did not. About 90% of the roughly 29 patients were identified as males with urothelial cancer of bladder origin, and a prior smoking history was reported by 18 of 29 patients. Durable clinical benefit meant progression-free survival longer than 6 months, and TCR features were also tested against progression-free and overall survival. Blood samples gave a median of approximately 150,000 T cells and 83,000 or so unique TCRs, with a median clonality of about 0.078. Pretreatment tumor samples, along with matched peripheral blood collected serially before and after atezolizumab treatment, underwent TCR sequencing. The study, an exploratory multi-omic analysis, examined somatic, immune and clinical correlates of response to PD-L1 blockade with atezolizumab in urothelial cancer. Pretreatment blood TCR-seq was available for around 29 patients, at least one posttreatment blood collection was obtained for about 25 patients, and tumor TCR-seq was available for about 25 patients. An ECOG performance status of 0 or 1 was recorded for the patients, and 0 to 3 prior chemotherapy regimens had been received by the patients. Whole exome sequencing and RNA sequencing of pretreatment tumors were performed alongside TCR sequencing in the same patients.

Remarks on this clone: It lacks a known antigen. No base-level quality is on record; no much larger clone is a single base apart.

Between the V and J ends, shortened by 4 bases and 4 bases respectively, the junction contains 20 bases. The CDR3, cysteine through phenylalanine, is 16 amino acids long. Only the CDR3 DNA is retained, 48 bases long and in frame from the first base. Sequences SGHNT (CDR1) and YYREEE (CDR2) are obtained from the germline V gene (reference sequence). The full study reports these points: Patients with durable benefit showed greater expansion of tumor-associated TCR clones in peripheral blood 3 weeks after starting treatment (n of about 20, p = 0.022). A pretreatment peripheral blood TCR clonality below the median was linked to improved progression-free and overall survival. Because the sample size was small (n ≈ 27) and many exploratory analyses were performed, the results are intended to be hypothesis-generating.

Synthetic TCR analog templates were spiked into each PCR so that absolute template abundance could be estimated from read counts. Using the immunoSEQ assay, TCRbeta CDR3 regions were amplified from genomic DNA with bias-controlled V and J gene primers. Sequencing of rearranged TCRbeta segments was performed at approximately 20X coverage. On the study's bioinformatics: Clustering was used to correct sequencing errors, and CDR3s were annotated against IMGT so that V, D and J genes could be assigned. Downstream analyses used only productive TCRbeta rearrangements and left out out-of-frame or stop-codon sequences. Clonality was calculated as one minus the Shannon entropy normalized by the log of the number of unique productive sequences. Fisher's exact test with Benjamini-Hochberg correction, using a cutoff of adjusted p below 0.01, was how clones that differed between time points or between blood and tumor were identified. This immuneACCESS table, as held by TCRdb, lists in-frame sequences with V and J called but not all clones. Of the missing ones, under half trace to an unresolved V gene in checked studies; the others have no known cause. V and J calls and clone size follow that table, whereas D and trimming were derived from the DNA. Across this sample there are fewer than 75,000 clones, with about 85% seen only once. Together, the top ten hold roughly 4.8% of the sample.

The cohort included roughly 30 patients with locally advanced or metastatic urothelial carcinoma who were treated at Memorial Sloan Kettering on a trial protocol. Peripheral blood mononuclear cells were collected pretreatment and during treatment, with between 1 and 8 total time points per patient. The Qiagen DNeasy Blood extraction kit was used to purify genomic DNA from total PBMCs and tumor samples. PBMCs were collected pretreatment and during treatment, and were isolated and stored as previously described. The receptor chain draws on TRBV5-4 and TRBJ1-2, with TRBD1 as a weak D call on 6 bases. This sequence originates from a man aged 70-80 years with urothelial cancer. The source was PBMCs, collected around atezolizumab (anti-PD-L1) treatment. The CDR3 protein is CASSPGGGEKVYGYTF. The sequenced DNA: TGTGCCAGCAGCCCTGGGGGGGGCGAGAAGGTCTATGGCTACACCTTC.